Shown below are 20 T cell receptor beta chains from a single sample sequenced in a study of T cell changes during pregnancy in multiple sclerosis (dated by TCRdb to about 2019). Libraries were made using the immunoSEQ multiplex PCR assay. TCRdb provides this immuneACCESS table in a form limited to in-frame rearrangements. Some clones are lacking; in checked studies, under half of them reflect an unresolved V gene, and why the rest are absent is not known. The table for this sample lists roughly 79,000 clones; around 95% of them were counted only once. The ten largest clones add up to around 0.7% of the sample. The sample was peripheral blood, taken in the second trimester of pregnancy. These receptors were taken from a female donor in good health, enrolled as a control in a pregnancy study.

This rearrangement joins TRBV5-6 to TRBJ1-1, with 7 bases identical to TRBD1. V lost 6 bases and J lost 6; bases outside the gene matches: 17. Germline CDR1 SGHDT, CDR2 YYEEEE. The CDR3 has 16 residues. The CDR3: CASTPTPDRVYPEAFF. In DNA, the CDR3 is TGTGCCAGCACCCCGACCCCTGACAGGGTATACCCTGAAGCTTTCTTT.

The chain has TRBV11-2 and TRBJ2-2; 7 bases map to TRBD1. The germline V gene encodes CDR1 SGHAT and CDR2 FQNNGV. V trimming: 6 bases; J trimming: 4 bases; junction bases outside the gene matches: 8. The CDR3 has 15 amino acids. CDR3 protein: CASSSDRVATGELFF. The CDR3 nucleotides are TGTGCCAGCAGTAGCGACAGGGTAGCCACCGGGGAGCTGTTTTTT.

This chain joins TRBV7-2 and TRBJ1-6, with D hard to call. This CDR3 comprises 14 residues. Germline CDR1 SGHTA, CDR2 FQGNSA. Trimming left V 6 bases short and J 9 bases short, with 15 bases between. CDR3 sequence: CASSSDTQSSPLHF. CDR3 nucleotides: TGTGCCAGCAGTAGCGACACACAGTCTTCACCCCTCCACTTT.

V and J are TRBV19 and TRBJ2-7, with 9 bases lining up with TRBD1. With 7 bases clipped from V and 2 bases from J, the junction kept 3 bases outside the gene matches. The V gene's germline CDR1 is LNHDA and CDR2 SQIVND (reference sequence). The CDR3 is 13 amino acids. The DNA for the CDR3 is TGTGCCAGTACGGACAGGGGCGCCTACGAGCAGTACTTC. Translating gives CASTDRGAYEQYF.

This clone has only one observation. The chain recombines TRBV14 with TRBJ2-7; the match to TRBD1 covers 9 bases. Germline CDR1 SGHDN, CDR2 FVKESK. The CDR3 has 16 residues. The V segment lost 2 bases and the J segment 6 bases; nucleotides outside the gene matches: 11. The CDR3 is CASSQSLRGQGGEQYF. For the CDR3, the DNA is TGTGCCAGCAGCCAATCCCTCCGGGGACAGGGAGGCGAGCAGTACTTC.

The CDR3: CASSRAGRDYGYTF. CDR3 DNA: TGTGCCAGCAGCAGGGCCGGCAGGGACTATGGCTACACCTTC. The chain uses TRBV7-9 and TRBJ1-2, with D perhaps matching TRBD1 (5 bases). From germline, CDR1 is SEHNR and CDR2 FQNEAQ (reference sequence). The CDR3 consists of 14 residues. V was pared by 5 bases and J by 3 bases, with 13 bases between.

The V call is TRBV29-1, the J call TRBJ1-2; D is undetermined. Germline V CDR1 and CDR2: SQVTM, ANQGSEA. CDR3 length: 15 residues. V lost 2 bases and J 7 bases, leaving 20 bases between the germline ends. The DNA of the CDR3 is TGCAGCGTTGAATTCTCCAGGTCTACCTCGATTGGCTACACCTTC. Amino acids: CSVEFSRSTSIGYTF.

This sequence joins TRBV9 and TRBJ2-2; 9 bases are a match to TRBD1. With 2 bases clipped from V and 6 bases from J, the junction kept 5 bases outside the gene matches. This CDR3 is 15 amino acids long. CDR1 and CDR2 from the germline V gene are SGDLS and YYNGEE. CDR3 region: CASSVLTGGSGELFF. Here the CDR3 DNA reads TGTGCCAGCAGCGTCTTGACAGGGGGATCCGGGGAGCTGTTTTTT.

This chain joins TRBV5-6 and TRBJ1-2; no reliable D call. In germline, CDR1 is SGHDT, CDR2 YYEEEE. The CDR3 covers 12 residues. Between the trimmed V and J ends, which lost 2 bases and 9 bases, there was a span of 11 bases. For the CDR3, the DNA is TGTGCCAGCAGCTTCGGAGTTGATCGCTACACCTTC. Translation gives CASSFGVDRYTF.

The J gene is TRBJ1-3, the V gene TRBV9; possibly TRBD1 for D (6 bases). Trimming pared 1 base from V and 0 bases from J, leaving 11 bases between. Germline V CDR1 and CDR2: SGDLS, YYNGEE. The CDR3 spans 16 residues. CDR3 loop: CASSVFQGLSGNTIYF. The CDR3 nucleotides read TGTGCCAGCAGCGTATTCCAGGGGCTCTCTGGAAACACCATATATTTT.

This chain links TRBV5-1 with TRBJ2-7; 7 bases fit TRBD1. The CDR3 covers 14 residues. Germline V CDR1 and CDR2: SGHRS, YFSETQ. The ends lost 2 bases at V and 2 bases at J; junction bases unmatched: 4. CDR3 residues: CASSLRQGAYEQYF. Written as DNA, the CDR3 is TGCGCCAGCAGCTTAAGACAGGGTGCCTACGAGCAGTACTTC.

V is TRBV4-3 and J is TRBJ1-3, with TRBD1 identical over 11 bases. V gave up 0 bases and J gave up 7 bases; unmatched junction bases: 14. Germline assignment: CDR1 LGHNA and CDR2 YSLEER. The CDR3 spans 19 residues. DNA for the CDR3: TGCGCCAGCAGCCAAGACCCAGGGACAGGGGGTGAAAGGGGGAACACCATATATTTT. Translating it yields CASSQDPGTGGERGNTIYF.

The rearrangement uses TRBV9 and TRBJ2-7; 12 positions match TRBD1. The CDR3 is 18 amino acids. After removal of 4 bases from V and 0 bases from J, the junction contained 11 bases not matched to a gene. From germline, CDR1 is SGDLS and CDR2 YYNGEE. Written as DNA, the CDR3 is TGTGCCAGCAGCCCTCGCCGGGGACAGGGGGCCAACTCCTACGAGCAGTACTTC. Translation: CASSPRRGQGANSYEQYF.

This chain joins TRBV7-6 and TRBJ1-1; TRBD1 is a possible D gene (5 bases). This CDR3 contains 16 residues. Germline CDR1 SGHVS, CDR2 FNYEAQ. V was trimmed by 2 bases and J by 8 bases, leaving 21 bases between them. CDR3 DNA sequence: TGTGCCAGCAGCTTATATCGGGGGGGACGGGTAAGCGAAGCTTTCTTT. It yields the protein CASSLYRGGRVSEAFF.

This chain uses TRBV12-5 with TRBJ2-7; 9 nucleotides agree with TRBD1. V lost 9 bases, J lost 5 bases, and 5 bases stayed unmatched. CDR1 and CDR2 (germline): LGHNT, FRNRAP. CDR3 length equals 12 residues. CDR3: CASQQGAHEQYF. CDR3 nucleotides: TGTGCTAGCCAACAGGGGGCCCACGAGCAGTACTTC.

The J gene is TRBJ1-1, the V gene TRBV20-1; possible D gene TRBD1, 6 bases. Germline CDR1 reads DFQATT; CDR2 reads SNEGSKA (reference sequence). CDR3 length: 11 amino acids. Between the trimmed V and J ends, which lost 1 base and 11 bases, there was a span of 11 bases. The DNA of the CDR3 is TGCAGTGCTAGAGTAGGGGGAGCGGCTTTCTTT. Its protein is CSARVGGAAFF.

This chain uses TRBV10-3 with TRBJ2-3; TRBD1 is a possible D gene (5 bases). The ends were cut back, 7 bases at V and 2 bases at J, with 10 bases in the middle. This CDR3 is built from 13 residues. Germline CDR1 ENHRY, CDR2 SYGVKD. CDR3 sequence: CAITPRVTDTQYF. For the CDR3, the DNA is TGTGCCATCACTCCCAGGGTCACAGATACGCAGTATTTT.

The chain uses TRBV9 and TRBJ1-2; possible D gene TRBD1, 5 bases. This CDR3 region has 15 residues. V dropped 0 bases and J dropped 0 bases, with 9 bases sitting between them. Germline-derived CDR1 and CDR2 are SGDLS and YYNGEE. CDR3 loop: CASSVEAGPNYGYTF. Written as DNA, the CDR3 is TGTGCCAGCAGCGTAGAGGCAGGGCCTAACTATGGCTACACCTTC.

This clone was observed at least ten times. V gene TRBV6-4 combines with J gene TRBJ1-1, with D perhaps matching TRBD1 (5 bases). V lost 3 bases to trimming and J lost 1 base, with 6 bases between them. This CDR3 region has 13 residues. The V gene's germline CDR1 is MRHNA and CDR2 SNTAGT. CDR3 DNA: TGTGCCAGCAGTGAGGACACGAACACTGAAGCTTTCTTT. Translated: CASSEDTNTEAFF.

The rearrangement links TRBV30 to TRBJ2-4; no firm D call. Trimming pared 4 bases from V and 5 bases from J, leaving 12 bases between. In germline, CDR1 is GTSNPN, CDR2 SVGIG (reference sequence). The length of the CDR3 is 13 residues. The DNA of the CDR3 is TGTGCCTGGACTCCCGGGTCCCAAAACATTCAGTACTTC. Translated, it gives CAWTPGSQNIQYF.